The clone carrying this T cell receptor (beta chain) was counted once. Clones were sequenced by immunoSEQ multiplex PCR, and TCRdb holds only the in-frame ones, with some missing. Seen here are about 250,000 clones, roughly 88% observed once, and the top ten hold around 6.5%. The sample is drawn from a study of blood T cell repertoires in COVID-19. Germline V lookup: CDR1 LNHDA, CDR2 SQIVND (reference sequence). This CDR3 contains 13 residues. Trimming cost V 10 bases and J 4 bases, with 16 bases left between them. V and J are TRBV19 and TRBJ1-2, with D tentatively TRBD1 (6 bases). This sequence originates from a woman in her 30s with COVID-19, enrolled during active disease. Specimen: peripheral blood. CDR3 amino acids: CATMSGGAYGYTF. CDR3 DNA sequence: TGTGCCACCATGTCCGGGGGGGCCTATGGCTACACCTTC.